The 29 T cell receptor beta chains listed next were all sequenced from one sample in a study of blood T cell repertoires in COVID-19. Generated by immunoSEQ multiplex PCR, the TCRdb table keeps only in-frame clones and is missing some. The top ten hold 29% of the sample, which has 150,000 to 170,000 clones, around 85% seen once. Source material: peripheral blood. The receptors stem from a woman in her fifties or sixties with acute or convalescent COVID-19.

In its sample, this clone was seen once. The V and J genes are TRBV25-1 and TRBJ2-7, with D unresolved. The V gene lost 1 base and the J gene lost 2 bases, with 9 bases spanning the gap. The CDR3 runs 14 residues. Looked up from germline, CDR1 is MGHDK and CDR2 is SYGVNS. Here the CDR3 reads CASSESNSPYEQYF. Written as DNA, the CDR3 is TGTGCCAGCAGTGAATCCAACAGCCCCTACGAGCAGTACTTC.

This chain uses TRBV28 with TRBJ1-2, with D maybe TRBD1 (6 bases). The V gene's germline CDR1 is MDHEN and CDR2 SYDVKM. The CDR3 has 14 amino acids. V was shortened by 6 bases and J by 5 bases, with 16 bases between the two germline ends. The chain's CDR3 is CASRPQGAKYGYTF. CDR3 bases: TGTGCCAGCAGACCACAGGGAGCCAAGTATGGCTACACCTTC.

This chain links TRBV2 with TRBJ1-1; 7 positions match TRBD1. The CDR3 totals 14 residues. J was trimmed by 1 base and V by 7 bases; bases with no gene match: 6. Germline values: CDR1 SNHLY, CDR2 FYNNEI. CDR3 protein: CASTHRGPNTEAFF. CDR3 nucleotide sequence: TGTGCCAGCACCCACAGGGGACCGAACACTGAAGCTTTCTTT.

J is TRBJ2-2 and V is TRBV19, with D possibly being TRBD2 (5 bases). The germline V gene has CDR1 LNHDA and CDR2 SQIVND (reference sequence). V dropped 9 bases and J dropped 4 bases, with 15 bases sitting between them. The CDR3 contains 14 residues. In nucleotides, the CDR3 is TGTGCCAGCCATCGGGGATGGGGCACCGGGGAGCTGTTTTTT. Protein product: CASHRGWGTGELFF.

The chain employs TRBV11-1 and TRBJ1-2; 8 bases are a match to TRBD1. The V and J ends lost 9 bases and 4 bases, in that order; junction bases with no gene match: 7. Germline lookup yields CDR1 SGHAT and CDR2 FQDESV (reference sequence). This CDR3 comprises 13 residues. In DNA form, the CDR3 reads TGTGCCAGTAGACAGGGGATCAGCTATGGCTACACCTTC. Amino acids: CASRQGISYGYTF.

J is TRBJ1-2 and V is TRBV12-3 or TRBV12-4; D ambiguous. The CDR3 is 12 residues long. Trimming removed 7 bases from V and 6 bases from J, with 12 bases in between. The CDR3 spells CASTGAGNGYTF. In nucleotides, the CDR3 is TGTGCCAGCACCGGAGCGGGGAATGGCTACACCTTC.

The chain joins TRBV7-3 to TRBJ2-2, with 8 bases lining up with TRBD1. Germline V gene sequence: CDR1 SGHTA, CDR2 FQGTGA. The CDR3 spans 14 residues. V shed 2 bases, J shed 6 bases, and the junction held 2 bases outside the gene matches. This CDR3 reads CASSLGTGPGELFF. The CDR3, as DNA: TGTGCCAGCAGCTTAGGGACAGGCCCCGGGGAGCTGTTTTTT. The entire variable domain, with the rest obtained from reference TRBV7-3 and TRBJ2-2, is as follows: GAGVSQTPSNKVTEKGKYVELRCDPISGHTALYWYRQSLGQGPEFLIYFQGTGAADDSGLPNDRFFAVRPEGSVSTLKIQRTERGDSAVYLCASSLGTGPGELFFGEGSRLTVL.

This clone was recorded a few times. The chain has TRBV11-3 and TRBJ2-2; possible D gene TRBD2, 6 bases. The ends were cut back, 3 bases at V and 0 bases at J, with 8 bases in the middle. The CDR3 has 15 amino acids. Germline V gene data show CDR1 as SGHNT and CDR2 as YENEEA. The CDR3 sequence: CASSFGGTNTGELFF. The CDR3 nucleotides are TGTGCCAGCAGCTTTGGAGGGACGAACACCGGGGAGCTGTTTTTT.

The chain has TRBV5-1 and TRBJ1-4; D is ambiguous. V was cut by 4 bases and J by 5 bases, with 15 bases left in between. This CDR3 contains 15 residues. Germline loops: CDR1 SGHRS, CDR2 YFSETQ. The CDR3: CASSRFRTGNEKLFF. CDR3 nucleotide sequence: TGCGCCAGCAGCCGGTTTCGGACGGGGAATGAAAAACTGTTTTTT.

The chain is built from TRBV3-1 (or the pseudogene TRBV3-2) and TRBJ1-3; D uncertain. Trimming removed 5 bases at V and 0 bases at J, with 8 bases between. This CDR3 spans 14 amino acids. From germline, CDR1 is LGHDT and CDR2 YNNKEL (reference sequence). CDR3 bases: TGTGCCAGCAGCTCGGGATACTCTGGAAACACCATATATTTT. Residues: CASSSGYSGNTIYF.

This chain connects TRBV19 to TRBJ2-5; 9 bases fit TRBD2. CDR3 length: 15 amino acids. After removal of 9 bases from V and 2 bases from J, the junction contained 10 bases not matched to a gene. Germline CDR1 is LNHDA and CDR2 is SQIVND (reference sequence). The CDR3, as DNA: TGTGCCAGCAATAAGCGGGGGGCCTTACAAGAGACCCAGTACTTC. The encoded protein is CASNKRGALQETQYF.

CDR3 region: CASSYEQGAYEQYF. The CDR3 coding sequence is TGCGCCAGCAGTTATGAACAGGGGGCCTACGAGCAGTACTTC. J is TRBJ2-7 and V is TRBV10-1, with TRBD1 matching 8 bases. CDR1 WNHNN and CDR2 SYGVQD come from the germline V gene (reference sequence). The CDR3 consists of 14 residues. Trimming at V came to 5 bases and at J to 2 bases, leaving 5 bases not matched to a gene.

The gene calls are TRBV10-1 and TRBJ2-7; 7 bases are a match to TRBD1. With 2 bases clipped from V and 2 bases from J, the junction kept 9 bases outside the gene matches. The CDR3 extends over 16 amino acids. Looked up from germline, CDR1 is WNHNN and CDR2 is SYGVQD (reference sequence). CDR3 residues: CASSETLGTEAYEQYV. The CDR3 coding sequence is TGCGCCAGCAGTGAGACCCTCGGGACAGAGGCCTACGAGCAGTACGTC.

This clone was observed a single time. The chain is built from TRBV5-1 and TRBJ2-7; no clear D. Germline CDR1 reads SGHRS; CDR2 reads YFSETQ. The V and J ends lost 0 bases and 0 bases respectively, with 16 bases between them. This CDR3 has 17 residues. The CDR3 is CASSLDYGLQISYEQYV. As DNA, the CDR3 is TGCGCCAGCAGCTTGGATTATGGGCTCCAGATCTCCTACGAGCAGTACGTC.

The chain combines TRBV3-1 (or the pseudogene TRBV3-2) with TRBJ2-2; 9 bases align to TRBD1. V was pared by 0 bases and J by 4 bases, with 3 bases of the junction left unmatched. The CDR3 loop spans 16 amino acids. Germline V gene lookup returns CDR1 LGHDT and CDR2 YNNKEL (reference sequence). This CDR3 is CASSQEDRGLTGELFF. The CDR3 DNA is TGTGCCAGCAGCCAAGAGGACAGGGGACTCACCGGGGAGCTGTTTTTT.

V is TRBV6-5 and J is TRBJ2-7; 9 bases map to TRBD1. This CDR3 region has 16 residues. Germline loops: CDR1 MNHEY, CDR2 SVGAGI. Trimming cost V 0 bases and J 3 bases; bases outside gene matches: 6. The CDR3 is CASSYSYPGQGYEQYF. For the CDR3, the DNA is TGTGCCAGCAGTTACTCCTACCCGGGACAGGGCTACGAGCAGTACTTC.

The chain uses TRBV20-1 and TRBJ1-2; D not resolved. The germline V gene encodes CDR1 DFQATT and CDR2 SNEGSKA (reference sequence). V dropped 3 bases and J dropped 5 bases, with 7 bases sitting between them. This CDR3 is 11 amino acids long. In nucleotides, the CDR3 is TGCAGTGCTAGTTCCAGTTATGGCTACACCTTC. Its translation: CSASSSYGYTF.

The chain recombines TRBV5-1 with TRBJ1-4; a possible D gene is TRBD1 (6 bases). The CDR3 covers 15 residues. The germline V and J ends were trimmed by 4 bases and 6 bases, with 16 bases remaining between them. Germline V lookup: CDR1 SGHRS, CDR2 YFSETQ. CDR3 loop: CASSDSGDSYEKLFF. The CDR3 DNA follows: TGCGCCAGCAGCGACTCAGGGGATTCGTATGAAAAACTGTTTTTT.

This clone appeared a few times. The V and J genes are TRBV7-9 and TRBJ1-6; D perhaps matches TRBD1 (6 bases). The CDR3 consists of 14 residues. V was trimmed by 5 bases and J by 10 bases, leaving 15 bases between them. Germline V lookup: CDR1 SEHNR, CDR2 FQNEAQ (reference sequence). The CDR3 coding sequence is TGTGCCAGCAGCCGCCAGGACAGAGGATCACCCCTCCACTTT. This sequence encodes CASSRQDRGSPLHF.

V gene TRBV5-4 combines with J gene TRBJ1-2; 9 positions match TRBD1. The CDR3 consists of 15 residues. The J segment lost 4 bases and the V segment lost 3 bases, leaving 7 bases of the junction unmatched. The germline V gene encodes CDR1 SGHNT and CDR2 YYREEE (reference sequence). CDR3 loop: CASSSKGQGIYGYTF. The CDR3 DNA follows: TGTGCCAGCAGCTCCAAGGGACAGGGTATCTATGGCTACACCTTC. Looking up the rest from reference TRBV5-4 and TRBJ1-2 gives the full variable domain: ETGVTQSPTHLIKTRGQQVTLRCSSQSGHNTVSWYQQALGQGPQFIFQYYREEENGRGNFPPRFSGLQFPNYSSELNVNALELDDSALYLCASSSKGQGIYGYTFGSGTRLTVV.

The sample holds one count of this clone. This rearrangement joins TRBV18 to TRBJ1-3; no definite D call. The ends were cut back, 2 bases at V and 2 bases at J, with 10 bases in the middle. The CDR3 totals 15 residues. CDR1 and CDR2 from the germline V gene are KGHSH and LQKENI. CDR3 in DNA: TGTGCCAGCTCACCAAGTGGGAGGACTGGAAACACCATATATTTT. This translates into CASSPSGRTGNTIYF.

CDR3 in amino acids: CASSDPDRTGAYGYTF. The CDR3 DNA reads TGTGCCAGCAGTGACCCCGACAGGACAGGCGCCTATGGCTACACCTTC. V and J are TRBV6-1 and TRBJ1-2, with 7 positions matching TRBD1. In germline, CDR1 is MNHNS, CDR2 SASEGT. V trimming: 3 bases; J trimming: 4 bases; junction bases outside the gene matches: 11. This CDR3 region has 16 residues.

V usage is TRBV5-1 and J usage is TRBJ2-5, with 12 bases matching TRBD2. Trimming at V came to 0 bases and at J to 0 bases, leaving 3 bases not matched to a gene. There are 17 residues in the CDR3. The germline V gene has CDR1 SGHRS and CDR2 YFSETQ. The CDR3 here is CASSLGTSGAYQETQYF. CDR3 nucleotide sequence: TGCGCCAGCAGCTTGGGGACTAGCGGGGCGTACCAAGAGACCCAGTACTTC.

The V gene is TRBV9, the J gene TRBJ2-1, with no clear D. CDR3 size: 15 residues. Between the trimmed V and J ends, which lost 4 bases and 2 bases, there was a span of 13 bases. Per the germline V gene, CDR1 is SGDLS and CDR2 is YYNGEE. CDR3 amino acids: CASSPYPVAYNEQFF. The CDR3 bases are TGTGCCAGCAGCCCCTATCCGGTAGCCTACAATGAGCAGTTCTTC.

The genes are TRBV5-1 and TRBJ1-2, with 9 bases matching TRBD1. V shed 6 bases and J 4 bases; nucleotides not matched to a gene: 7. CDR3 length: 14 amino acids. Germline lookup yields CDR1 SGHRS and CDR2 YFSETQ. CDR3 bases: TGCGCCAGCACCCAAGGACAGGGGAGCTATGGCTACACCTTC. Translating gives CASTQGQGSYGYTF.

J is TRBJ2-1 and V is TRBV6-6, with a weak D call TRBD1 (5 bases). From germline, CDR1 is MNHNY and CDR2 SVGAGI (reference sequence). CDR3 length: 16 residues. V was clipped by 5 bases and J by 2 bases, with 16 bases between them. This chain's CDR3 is CASSALVTATYNEQFF. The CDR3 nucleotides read TGTGCCAGCAGTGCTCTCGTGACAGCTACCTACAATGAGCAGTTCTTC.

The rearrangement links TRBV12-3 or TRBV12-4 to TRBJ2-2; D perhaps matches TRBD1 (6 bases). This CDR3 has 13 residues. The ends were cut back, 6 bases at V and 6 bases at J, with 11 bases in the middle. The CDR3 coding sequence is TGTGCCAGCAGACTAAACAGGGCCGGGGAGCTGTTTTTT. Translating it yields CASRLNRAGELFF.

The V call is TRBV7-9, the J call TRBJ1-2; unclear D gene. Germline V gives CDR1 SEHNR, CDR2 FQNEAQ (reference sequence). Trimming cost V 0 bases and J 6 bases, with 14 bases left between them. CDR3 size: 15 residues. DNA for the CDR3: TGTGCCAGCAGCTTAGCGATTAGGGAGATGGATGGCTACACCTTC. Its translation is CASSLAIREMDGYTF.

The CDR3 loop reads CASKSAMAPGGYTF. The CDR3 coding sequence is TGTGCCAGTAAAAGTGCAATGGCCCCGGGAGGCTACACCTTC. This chain connects TRBV19 to TRBJ1-2; D unresolved. The CDR3 length is 14 residues. The V end lost 7 bases, the J end lost 8 bases, and 20 bases lay between the germline ends. CDR1 and CDR2 from the germline V gene are LNHDA and SQIVND (reference sequence).